These 18 T cell receptor beta chains share one sample of origin, sequenced in a study of neurological immune-mediated disorders (dated by TCRdb to 2018 to 2020). The receptor library was made with 5' RACE. Sequencer: Illumina HiSeq 2500. TCRdb passed the public sequencing reads through fastp at Q25 and MiXCR, retaining productive beta sequences. One record per CDR3 amino acid sequence lists the most common genes and DNA. The sample yields some 86,000 distinct CDR3 sequences; 2.5% to 3% were counted once. More than 0.95% of the sample is taken by the ten largest. The sequencing input was PBMCs. The receptors were sampled from a woman in her 30s with multiple sclerosis.

This clonotype came up many times. The chain recombines TRBV7-2 with TRBJ1-5; TRBD1 is a possible D gene (6 bases). The V and J ends lost 4 bases and 7 bases respectively, with 26 bases between them. This CDR3 has 18 amino acids. Germline values: CDR1 SGHTA, CDR2 FQGNSA. The CDR3 protein is CASSSLDVFTGIGQPQHF. CDR3 nucleotides: TGTGCCAGCAGCTCCCTCGACGTATTCACAGGGATCGGACAGCCCCAGCATTTT.

This clonotype appeared many times. CDR3 DNA: TGCAGCGTTCTACGCGGGACAGGGGAATACGAGCAGTACTTC. Translation: CSVLRGTGEYEQYF. The rearrangement uses TRBV29-1 and TRBJ2-7, with TRBD1 matching 10 bases. V was clipped by 5 bases and J by 4 bases; unmatched bases: 8. This CDR3 is built from 14 residues. CDR1 is SQVTM, CDR2 ANQGSEA, per germline.

The chain joins TRBV20-1 to TRBJ2-7; possible D gene TRBD1, 6 bases. V was pared by 2 bases and J by 3 bases, with 17 bases between. Per the germline V gene, CDR1 is DFQATT and CDR2 is SNEGSKA (reference sequence). The length of the CDR3 is 15 residues. The CDR3 bases are TGCAGTGCTAGATTAGGACAGCCAGTCTACTACGAGCAGTACTTC. It specifies CSARLGQPVYYEQYF.

This clonotype came up a few times. The chain is built from TRBV28 and TRBJ2-7; weak D call: TRBD1 (6 bases). This CDR3 comprises 14 residues. Deletions cut 7 bases from V and 3 bases from J, with 16 bases between. Germline-derived CDR1 and CDR2 are MDHEN and SYDVKM. The DNA of the CDR3 is TGTGCCAGCAACACCCAATTACAGGGCTACGAGCAGTACTTC. Translated, it gives CASNTQLQGYEQYF.

This clonotype was observed at least ten times. V is TRBV20-1 and J is TRBJ2-5, with D possibly matching TRBD2 (5 bases). This CDR3 region has 15 residues. V was shortened by 1 base and J by 4 bases, with 16 bases between the two germline ends. Germline V CDR1 and CDR2: DFQATT, SNEGSKA (reference sequence). As DNA, the CDR3 is TGCAGTGCTAGAGTGGGAGCGGAGTTTGGAGAGACCCAGTACTTC. Amino acid sequence: CSARVGAEFGETQYF.

This clonotype came up many times. The rearrangement links TRBV5-6 to TRBJ1-1; no definite D call. Germline V gene sequence: CDR1 SGHDT, CDR2 YYEEEE. The V end was cut by 6 bases, the J end by 2 bases, with 5 bases between. CDR3 length: 11 residues. The CDR3: CASILNTEAFF. The CDR3 DNA reads TGTGCCAGCATACTAAACACTGAAGCTTTCTTT.

The V gene is TRBV27, the J gene TRBJ2-1; 7 bases match TRBD2. V shed 0 bases, J shed 4 bases, and the junction held 6 bases outside the gene matches. The CDR3 length is 16 residues. Germline V gene data show CDR1 as MNHEY and CDR2 as SMNVEV (reference sequence). CDR3 nucleotides: TGTGCCAGCAGTTTATCTTACAGCGGGGTATACAATGAGCAGTTCTTC. Translating gives CASSLSYSGVYNEQFF.

This clonotype was seen many times. The V call is TRBV7-8, the J call TRBJ1-5, with D possibly TRBD1 on 6 matching bases. Germline loops: CDR1 SGHVS, CDR2 FQNEAQ. V gave up 4 bases and J gave up 9 bases, with 13 bases separating them. The CDR3 sequence is 13 residues long. The chain's CDR3 is CASSSQGPRPQHF. CDR3 DNA: TGTGCCAGCAGCTCACAGGGTCCGCGGCCCCAGCATTTT.

This clonotype was counted ten times or more. The chain joins TRBV28 to TRBJ2-3, with 10 bases aligning to TRBD2. CDR1 MDHEN and CDR2 SYDVKM come from the germline V gene. The length of the CDR3 is 15 residues. V lost 5 bases and J lost 4; bases outside the gene matches: 6. CDR3 in amino acids: CASSRSGRASDTQYF. In nucleotides, the CDR3 is TGTGCCAGCAGTCGGAGCGGGAGGGCCTCAGATACGCAGTATTTT.

This clonotype was found many times. J is TRBJ2-1 and V is TRBV12-3 or TRBV12-4, with a tentative D call TRBD2 (7 bases). The CDR3 is 19 amino acids. Trimming shortened V by 2 bases and J by 0 bases, and 20 bases separated the two germline ends. CDR3 DNA: TGTGCCAGCAGTTTATGGGGGCGCGCGCGGGAGAGCTCCTACAATGAGCAGTTCTTC. It translates to CASSLWGRARESSYNEQFF.

This clonotype has a count of ten or more. V gene TRBV27 combines with J gene TRBJ2-1; 7 nucleotides match TRBD2. V dropped 2 bases and J dropped 2; count of bases not matched to a gene: 9. Germline V gene lookup returns CDR1 MNHEY and CDR2 SMNVEV (reference sequence). This CDR3 has 17 residues. CDR3 sequence: CASSLKSLGRAYNEQFF. For the CDR3, the DNA is TGTGCCAGCAGTTTAAAATCATTGGGGAGGGCCTACAATGAGCAGTTCTTC.

The sample holds many counts of this clonotype. V is TRBV7-8 and J is TRBJ2-3; TRBD2 agrees at 8 bases. With V trimmed by 0 bases and J by 2 bases, 7 bases remained unmatched. Germline assignment: CDR1 SGHVS and CDR2 FQNEAQ. CDR3 length equals 17 residues. CDR3 protein: CASSLAGTRTFTDTQYF. The CDR3 DNA reads TGTGCCAGCAGCTTAGCAGGGACTAGAACATTCACAGATACGCAGTATTTT. The complete variable domain, with remaining parts taken from reference TRBV7-8 and TRBJ2-3, reads GAGVSQSPRYKVAKRGQDVALRCDPISGHVSLFWYQQALGQGPEFLTYFQNEAQLDKSGLPSDRFFAERPEGSVSTLKIQRTQQEDSAVYLCASSLAGTRTFTDTQYFGPGTRLTVL.

The chain has TRBV24-1 and TRBJ1-5; 7 bases are a match to TRBD1. V trimming: 5 bases; J trimming: 6 bases; junction bases outside the gene matches: 9. The germline CDR1 and CDR2 sequences are KGHDR and SFDVKD. The CDR3 runs to 15 residues. CDR3 sequence reads: CATSAEGGSRQPQHF. CDR3 nucleotides: TGTGCCACCAGTGCGGAAGGGGGCTCGCGTCAGCCCCAGCATTTT.

This clonotype was observed many times. The chain uses TRBV7-9 and TRBJ1-1; a weak D match, TRBD1 (6 bases). The length of the CDR3 is 13 residues. Germline loops: CDR1 SEHNR, CDR2 FQNEAQ (reference sequence). Trimming removed 8 bases at V and 1 base at J, with 11 bases between. CDR3 protein: CASRQTGNTEAFF. The CDR3 DNA sequence: TGTGCCAGCCGGCAGACAGGGAACACTGAAGCTTTCTTT.

This clonotype was found many times. This chain uses TRBV12-3 or TRBV12-4 with TRBJ2-4; possible D gene TRBD2, 5 bases. The germline V and J ends were trimmed by 6 bases and 3 bases, with 15 bases remaining between them. CDR3 length equals 15 residues. This chain's CDR3 is CASSRSGMDKNIQYF. CDR3 in DNA: TGTGCCAGCAGCCGTTCGGGAATGGACAAAAACATTCAGTACTTC.

This clonotype was counted ten times or more. J is TRBJ2-1 and V is TRBV5-1, with a possible D match to TRBD2 (5 bases). V was trimmed by 4 bases and J by 5 bases, leaving 10 bases between them. Germline values: CDR1 SGHRS, CDR2 YFSETQ. The CDR3 totals 13 residues. CDR3: CASSPDGDNEQFF. CDR3 coding DNA: TGCGCCAGCAGCCCGGACGGGGACAATGAGCAGTTCTTC.

This clonotype was observed at least ten times. The chain recombines TRBV7-9 with TRBJ2-1; 7 bases agree with TRBD2. J gave up 2 bases and V 4 bases, and 5 bases lay outside the gene matches. The V gene's germline CDR1 is SEHNR and CDR2 FQNEAQ (reference sequence). The CDR3 loop spans 15 amino acids. CDR3 in amino acids: CASSSASGTYNEQFF. CDR3 bases: TGTGCCAGCAGCTCCGCTAGCGGCACCTACAATGAGCAGTTCTTC.

This clonotype was found many times. One end of the junction is discordant with germline, which a read error may explain. The V gene is TRBV7-7, the J gene TRBJ2-5; the D gene is possibly TRBD1 (5 bases). Germline V gene data show CDR1 as SSHAT and CDR2 as FNYEAQ (reference sequence). CDR3 length equals 14 residues. The CDR3 spells CASSFQGEEETQYF. In nucleotides, the CDR3 is TGTGCTAGCAGCTTCCAGGGTGAGGAAGAGACCCAGTACTTC.